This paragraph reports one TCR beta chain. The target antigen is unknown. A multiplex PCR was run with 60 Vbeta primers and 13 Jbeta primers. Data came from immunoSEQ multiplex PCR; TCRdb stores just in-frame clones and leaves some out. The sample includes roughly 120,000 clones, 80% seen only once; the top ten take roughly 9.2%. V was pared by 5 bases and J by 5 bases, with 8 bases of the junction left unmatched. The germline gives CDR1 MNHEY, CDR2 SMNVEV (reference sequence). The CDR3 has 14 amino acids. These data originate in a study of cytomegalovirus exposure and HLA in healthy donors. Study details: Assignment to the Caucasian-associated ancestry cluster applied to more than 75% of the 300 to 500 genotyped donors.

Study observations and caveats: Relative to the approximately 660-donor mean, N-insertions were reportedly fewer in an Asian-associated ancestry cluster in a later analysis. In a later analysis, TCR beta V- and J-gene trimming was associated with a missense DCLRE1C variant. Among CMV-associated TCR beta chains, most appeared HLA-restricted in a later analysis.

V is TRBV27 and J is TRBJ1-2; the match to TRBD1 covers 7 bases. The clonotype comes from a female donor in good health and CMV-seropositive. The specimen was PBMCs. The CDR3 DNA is TGTGCCAGCAGTCCCTTACAGGGGATATATGGCTACACCTTC. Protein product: CASSPLQGIYGYTF.